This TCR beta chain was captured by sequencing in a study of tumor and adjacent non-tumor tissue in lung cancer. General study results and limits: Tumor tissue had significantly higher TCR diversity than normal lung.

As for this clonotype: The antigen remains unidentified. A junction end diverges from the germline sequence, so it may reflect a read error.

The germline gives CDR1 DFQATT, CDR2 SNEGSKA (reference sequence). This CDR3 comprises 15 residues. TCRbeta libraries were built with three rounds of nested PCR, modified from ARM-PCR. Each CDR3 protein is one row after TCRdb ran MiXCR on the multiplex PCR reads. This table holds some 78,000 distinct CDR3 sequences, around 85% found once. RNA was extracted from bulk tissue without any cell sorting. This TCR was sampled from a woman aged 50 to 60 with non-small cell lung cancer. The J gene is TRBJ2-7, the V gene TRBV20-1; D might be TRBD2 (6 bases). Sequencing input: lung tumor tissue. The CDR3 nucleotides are TGCAGTGCCCCTGACTCTACCGGGAGTGGCTACGATCAGTACTTC. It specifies CSAPDSTGSGYDQYF.